This is a list of T cell receptor beta chains from one sample in a study of shared clonotypes between healthy human individuals. The protocol was immunoSEQ multiplex PCR, while the TCRdb copy is restricted to in-frame clones and leaves out a portion. The sample includes some 2.3 million clones, 85% to 95% of them seen just once. Sequencing was performed on naive CD4+ T cells from PBMCs. All receptors come from a man between 18 and 35 years old in good health. Some clones in this sample may be carry-over from other donors' samples. Each CDR3 is given with its conserved first and last residue.

>TRBV11-2|TRBJ2-7
CASSQPRQGYEQYF
>TRBV7-9|TRBJ1-2
CASSARDRRIYGYTF
>TRBV7-2|TRBJ2-5
CASSLQGYNWETQYF
>TRBV7-2|TRBJ2-3
CASSLGMMDTQYF
>TRBV5-4|TRBJ2-3
CASSDDLSRGTDTQYF
>TRBV10-3|TRBJ2-7
CAISRDRDYEQYF
>TRBV27|TRBJ2-3
CASTSGQVRADTQYF
>TRBV27|TRBJ1-2
CASTGTGGNYGYTF
>TRBV11-3|TRBJ2-1
CASSPRGGNNEQFF
>TRBV28|TRBJ1-5
CASSYGDRGSNQPQHF
>TRBV4-2|TRBJ2-1
CASSQDFGREYNEQFF
>TRBV29-1|TRBJ2-2
CSVGTSGNTGELFF
>TRBV19|TRBJ2-3
CASRQTSQGDTQYF
>TRBV28|TRBJ2-1
CASSLGGSGRRNNEQFF
>TRBV11-2|TRBJ2-1
CASSWGLAGTNEQFF
>TRBV7-9|TRBJ2-1
CASSVLADIYNEQFF
>TRBV7-9|TRBJ2-2
CASGGQGTGELFF
>TRBV5-1|TRBJ2-1
CASGGTQTYNEQFF
>TRBV5-1|TRBJ1-2
CASSGGTANYGYTF
>TRBV7-2|TRBJ2-7
CASSLGGGPTYEQYF
>TRBV28|TRBJ1-3
CASSLSPGQGYNTIYF
>TRBV6-5|TRBJ2-7
CASSGTGNVYEQYF
>TRBV7-8|TRBJ2-7
CASSLVGPYEQYF
>TRBV6-6|TRBJ2-3
CAATTGQHTDTQYF
>TRBV4-2|TRBJ2-1
CASSQDGGSGAYNEQFF
>TRBV14|TRBJ2-5
CASSLILSGTGETQYF
>TRBV19|TRBJ2-2
CASSADRTNTGELFF
>TRBV27|TRBJ1-5
CASRSSPWGQPQHF